Shown below are 23 T cell receptor beta chains from a single sample sequenced in a study of shared clonotypes between healthy human individuals. Sequencing was performed with immunoSEQ multiplex PCR; in TCRdb, only in-frame clones are kept and a portion is missing. The repertoire holds 2 million to 2.5 million clones, nearly 97% seen once, with about 0.13% in the top ten. Sequences were obtained from naive CD4+ T cells sorted from blood. As for subset: CD45RA+ positively selected. The receptor set was obtained from a man younger than 35 in good health.

J is TRBJ2-7 and V is TRBV30; 9 nucleotides line up with TRBD1. This CDR3 comprises 15 residues. Germline lookup yields CDR1 GTSNPN and CDR2 SVGIG (reference sequence). Unmatched junction bases numbered 7, after V lost 1 base and J lost 3 bases. The CDR3 DNA reads TGTGCCTGGAGTGGGACAGGGGCCCAATACTACGAGCAGTACTTC. This sequence encodes CAWSGTGAQYYEQYF.

The genes are TRBV19 and TRBJ2-7, with TRBD2 matching 10 bases. The V segment lost 5 bases and the J segment 2 bases; nucleotides outside the gene matches: 3. CDR3 length equals 14 residues. In germline, CDR1 is LNHDA, CDR2 SQIVND (reference sequence). CDR3 DNA sequence: TGTGCCAGTAGTGTACTAGCGGGACCCTACGAGCAGTACTTC. This codes for CASSVLAGPYEQYF. The full variable domain, its missing parts supplied by reference TRBV19 and TRBJ2-7, is DGGITQSPKYLFRKEGQNVTLSCEQNLNHDAMYWYRQDPGQGLRLIYYSQIVNDFQKGDIAEGYSVSREKKESFPLTVTSAQKNPTAFYLCASSVLAGPYEQYFGPGTRLTVT.

This chain connects TRBV19 to TRBJ2-7, with D possibly TRBD2 on 6 matching bases. Germline V gene data show CDR1 as LNHDA and CDR2 as SQIVND (reference sequence). The germline V and J ends were trimmed by 8 bases and 0 bases, with 14 bases remaining between them. The CDR3 sequence is 14 residues long. Here the CDR3 DNA reads TGTGCCAGTTCTGAGCAGGGAGGCTCCTACGAGCAGTACTTC. Protein product: CASSEQGGSYEQYF.

This chain connects TRBV10-3 to TRBJ2-7, with TRBD2 identical over 9 bases. Trimming at V came to 10 bases and at J to 3 bases, leaving 7 bases not matched to a gene. CDR1 and CDR2 from the germline V gene are ENHRY and SYGVKD. The CDR3 is 13 residues long. CDR3 in amino acids: CATRGAGGYEQYF. Here the CDR3 DNA reads TGTGCCACCCGGGGAGCGGGGGGCTACGAGCAGTACTTC.

The rearrangement links TRBV7-3 to TRBJ2-5; 7 bases match TRBD2. The CDR3 runs 16 residues. V trimming: 0 bases; J trimming: 1 base; junction bases outside the gene matches: 5. Per the germline V gene, CDR1 is SGHTA and CDR2 is FQGTGA. The CDR3 nucleotides are TGTGCCAGCAGCTTAACGGGCGGGGGTCTCCAAGAGACCCAGTACTTC. Protein: CASSLTGGGLQETQYF.

This sequence joins TRBV10-1 and TRBJ2-3; TRBD2 is a possible D gene (5 bases). The CDR3 consists of 16 residues. Germline V lookup: CDR1 WNHNN, CDR2 SYGVQD (reference sequence). The ends were cut back, 4 bases at V and 1 base at J, with 15 bases in the middle. In DNA form, the CDR3 reads TGCGCCAGCAGTGCTTCCACTCCCGGGGGCACAGATACGCAGTATTTT. Translating it yields CASSASTPGGTDTQYF.

The chain uses TRBV2 and TRBJ1-5; no reliable D call. The length of the CDR3 is 12 residues. The germline V gene encodes CDR1 SNHLY and CDR2 FYNNEI. The ends were cut back, 4 bases at V and 6 bases at J, with 7 bases in the middle. The CDR3 DNA reads TGTGCCAGCAGTGTTATAAGTCAGCCCCAGCATTTT. Translating it yields CASSVISQPQHF.

The chain joins TRBV19 to TRBJ1-2; the D gene is possibly TRBD1 (5 bases). CDR3 length: 14 residues. The germline V and J ends were trimmed by 5 bases and 2 bases, with 12 bases remaining between them. CDR1 is LNHDA and CDR2 is SQIVND in the germline V gene (reference sequence). CDR3 in amino acids: CASSFREGNYGYTF. CDR3 sequence (DNA): TGTGCCAGTAGTTTTCGAGAGGGGAACTATGGCTACACCTTC.

This clone was recorded only once. The chain has TRBV5-4 and TRBJ2-7, with a tentative D call TRBD2 (6 bases). Trimming cost V 4 bases and J 6 bases, with 17 bases left between them. The CDR3 sequence is 14 residues long. Germline V CDR1 and CDR2: SGHNT, YYREEE (reference sequence). Written as DNA, the CDR3 is TGTGCCAGCAGCGAGCAAACGGGGGACTCCGAGCAGTACTTC. Translation: CASSEQTGDSEQYF.

Details on this clone: Different DNA sequences within this sample yield the same CDR3. The genes are TRBV6-5 and TRBJ2-5, with TRBD2 as a possible D gene (6 bases). The V gene's germline CDR1 is MNHEY and CDR2 SVGAGI. Trimming pared 5 bases from V and 5 bases from J, leaving 6 bases between. This CDR3 spans 11 amino acids. This CDR3 is CASSRGETQYF. The CDR3 DNA is TGTGCCAGCAGTCGGGGGGAGACCCAGTACTTC.

J is TRBJ2-5 and V is TRBV28; TRBD1 matches at 8 bases. The CDR3 covers 15 residues. With V trimmed by 2 bases and J by 4 bases, 6 bases remained unmatched. Germline V lookup: CDR1 MDHEN, CDR2 SYDVKM. The CDR3 loop is CASSLQDRGLETQYF. The CDR3 region has the DNA TGTGCCAGCAGTTTACAAGACAGGGGATTAGAGACCCAGTACTTC.

This clone was seen once. The chain couples TRBV6-5 to TRBJ1-1; D unclear. The CDR3 runs 14 residues. Trimming pared 2 bases from V and 6 bases from J, leaving 13 bases between. Germline CDR1 is MNHEY and CDR2 is SVGAGI. The DNA of the CDR3 is TGTGCCAGCAGTTACGGGTGGAGGGAGTCTGAAGCTTTCTTT. Protein: CASSYGWRESEAFF.

Remarks on this clone: The sample contains more than one DNA sequence encoding this CDR3. The rearrangement links TRBV2 to TRBJ2-1; 16 bases are a match to TRBD2. The CDR3 has 15 residues. V lost 6 bases to trimming and J lost 9 bases; unmatched junction nucleotides: 5. The germline CDR1 and CDR2 sequences are SNHLY and FYNNEI. This CDR3 reads CASSGTSGGAGEQFF. CDR3 nucleotides: TGTGCCAGCAGCGGGACTAGCGGGGGGGCCGGTGAGCAGTTCTTC.

On this clone itself: The sample carries other DNA sequences with the same CDR3. The chain is built from TRBV6-6 and TRBJ2-7; D not certain. CDR3 length equals 11 residues. Germline V CDR1 and CDR2: MNHNY, SVGAGI (reference sequence). Trimming took off 0 bases at V and 6 bases at J, with 3 bases between the two ends. Written as DNA, the CDR3 is TGTGCCAGCAGTTACTCGACCGAGCAGTACTTC. It yields the protein CASSYSTEQYF.

The CDR3 DNA follows: TGTGCCAGCAGCCCCCCGGGCCTGTTTTTT. As protein: CASSPPGLFF. V is TRBV7-9 and J is TRBJ2-2; no reliable D call. The V gene lost 5 bases and the J gene lost 14 bases, with 9 bases spanning the gap. The germline CDR1 and CDR2 sequences are SEHNR and FQNEAQ (reference sequence). CDR3 length equals 10 residues.

The J gene is TRBJ1-6, the V gene TRBV30; the match to TRBD1 covers 9 bases. CDR1 is GTSNPN, CDR2 SVGIG, per germline (reference sequence). Trimming took 0 bases from V and 9 from J; bases not matched to a gene: 9. There are 16 residues in the CDR3. The CDR3 reads CAWSVIPTGGGSPLHF. The DNA of the CDR3 is TGTGCCTGGAGTGTAATCCCGACAGGGGGGGGTTCACCCCTCCACTTT.

The chain is built from TRBV11-2 and TRBJ1-1; perhaps TRBD1 as D (6 bases). Germline CDR1 is SGHAT and CDR2 is FQNNGV. The CDR3 contains 16 residues. Trimming removed 10 bases at V and 2 bases at J, with 23 bases between. The CDR3 region has the DNA TGTGCCACCCCCGGGGGGCGCGTTTTCAGAAACACTGAAGCTTTCTTT. Translating it yields CATPGGRVFRNTEAFF.

The rearrangement links TRBV5-8 to TRBJ1-6; tentatively, D is TRBD1 (5 bases). Trimming cost V 4 bases and J 4 bases, with 15 bases left between them. The CDR3 runs to 16 residues. Germline CDR1 and CDR2: SGHTS and YDEGEE. The CDR3 region has the DNA TGTGCCAGCAGCGACTCAGGGATCAAATATAATTCACCCCTCCACTTT. Its translation: CASSDSGIKYNSPLHF.

The gene calls are TRBV6-6 and TRBJ2-7; D possibly corresponds to TRBD1 (8 bases). The CDR3 runs 15 residues. Trimming removed 4 bases from V and 2 bases from J, with 15 bases in between. Germline CDR1 is MNHNY and CDR2 is SVGAGI (reference sequence). The DNA of the CDR3 is TGTGCCAGCAGTTTAACAGGGGGGGTGACCTACGAGCAGTACTTC. The encoded protein is CASSLTGGVTYEQYF.

In this sample, this clone turned up a few times. CDR3 protein: CASSPDRPTSDGYTF. The CDR3 coding sequence is TGTGCCAGCAGCCCCGACAGGCCTACGTCGGATGGCTACACCTTC. The chain carries TRBV9 and TRBJ1-2; a possible D gene is TRBD1 (6 bases). The CDR3 is 15 amino acids. Germline loops: CDR1 SGDLS, CDR2 YYNGEE. The V end was cut by 4 bases, the J end by 6 bases, with 19 bases between.

This chain links TRBV30 with TRBJ2-3, with TRBD2 matching over 9 bases. The CDR3 has 13 residues. Germline-derived CDR1 and CDR2 are GTSNPN and SVGIG (reference sequence). The junction had 15 bases not matched to a gene; V was cut back by 7 bases and J by 13 bases. The CDR3, as DNA: TGTGCCTCCTCGCGACTAGCGGAGGGGTTGGAGTATTTT. Amino acid sequence: CASSRLAEGLEYF.

The rearrangement links TRBV7-2 to TRBJ2-1; no clear D. V lost 0 bases and J lost 0, with 12 bases in between. The CDR3 is 17 amino acids. Per germline, CDR1 SGHTA and CDR2 FQGNSA. CDR3 DNA sequence: TGTGCCAGCAGCTTAGCCCCGACACTGAGCTCCTACAATGAGCAGTTCTTC. Translated: CASSLAPTLSSYNEQFF.

V gene TRBV5-6 combines with J gene TRBJ2-2; 7 bases line up with TRBD1. This CDR3 is built from 15 residues. CDR1 and CDR2 (germline): SGHDT, YYEEEE. V lost 3 bases and J lost 3; bases outside the gene matches: 5. The CDR3 protein is CASSSVGTDTGELFF. The CDR3 DNA follows: TGTGCCAGCAGCTCCGTGGGGACAGACACCGGGGAGCTGTTTTTT. Drawing the rest from reference TRBV5-6 and TRBJ2-2, the complete variable domain is DAGVTQSPTHLIKTRGQQVTLRCSPKSGHDTVSWYQQALGQGPQFIFQYYEEEERQRGNFPDRFSGHQFPNYSSELNVNALLLGDSALYLCASSSVGTDTGELFFGEGSRLTVL.